Shown below are 24 T cell receptor beta chains from a single sample sequenced in a study of early T cells in non-severe SARS-CoV-2 infection. MiXCR was run by TCRdb on the 5' RACE reads, yielding one entry per CDR3 protein. The table records roughly 80,000 distinct CDR3 sequences, roughly 5.7% of them present only once. The specimen sequenced was whole blood. These receptor sequences come from an adult who was a healthcare worker with PCR-confirmed SARS-CoV-2 infection or an uninfected control (not recorded which).

This clonotype was recorded many times. The chain joins TRBV21-1 to TRBJ2-7; the table gives TRBD2 as D, unverified against the DNA. TRBV21-1 is classified as a pseudogene. The CDR3 covers 15 residues. In DNA form, the CDR3 reads TGTGCCAGCAGCAATAGACTAGCGGGGAGCTACGAGCAGTACTTC. Translation: CASSNRLAGSYEQYF.

In its sample, this clonotype was seen many times. This chain connects TRBV11-2 to TRBJ1-3; D gene uncertain. V dropped 7 bases and J dropped 4 bases, with 8 bases sitting between them. There are 12 residues in the CDR3. Germline CDR1 SGHAT, CDR2 FQNNGV. The CDR3 protein is CASTHSGNTIYF. The CDR3 nucleotides are TGTGCCAGCACCCATTCGGGAAACACCATATATTTT.

The chain combines TRBV5-1 with TRBJ2-1; no reliable D call. The CDR3 has 15 residues. The germline gives CDR1 SGHRS, CDR2 YFSETQ. V lost 4 bases, J lost 1 base, and 12 bases lay in between. CDR3 protein: CASSPLVGSYNEQFF. The CDR3 DNA follows: TGCGCCAGCAGCCCGCTAGTGGGGTCCTACAATGAGCAGTTCTTC.

The V and J genes are TRBV28 and TRBJ1-1; TRBD1 agrees at 9 bases. This CDR3 has 11 residues. V dropped 5 bases and J dropped 11; count of bases not matched to a gene: 3. The germline CDR1 and CDR2 sequences are MDHEN and SYDVKM. The CDR3 bases are TGTGCCAGCAGTCCCGGACAGGGGGCTTTCTTT. It encodes CASSPGQGAFF.

The chain recombines TRBV2 with TRBJ2-5; D uncertain. V lost 2 bases to trimming and J lost 0 bases, with 1 base between them. Germline CDR1 SNHLY, CDR2 FYNNEI. The CDR3 consists of 12 residues. The CDR3 sequence: CASSEYQETQYF. DNA for the CDR3: TGTGCCAGCAGTGAATACCAAGAGACCCAGTACTTC.

This clonotype has more than one count but fewer than ten. This chain links TRBV5-1 with TRBJ1-4, with D unclear. CDR1 and CDR2 from the germline V gene are SGHRS and YFSETQ. Between the trimmed V and J ends, which lost 0 bases and 0 bases, there was a span of 9 bases. The CDR3 has 16 amino acids. In nucleotides, the CDR3 is TGCGCCAGCAGCTTGGTTCTCGGGGCAACTAATGAAAAACTGTTTTTT. Protein sequence: CASSLVLGATNEKLFF.

This clonotype was seen a few times. The genes are TRBV28 and TRBJ2-3; weak D call: TRBD2 (5 bases). Germline V lookup: CDR1 MDHEN, CDR2 SYDVKM. The CDR3 totals 16 residues. Trimming shortened V by 5 bases and J by 8 bases, and 23 bases separated the two germline ends. This chain's CDR3 is CASSPVLRLSGSTQYF. As DNA, the CDR3 is TGTGCCAGCAGTCCGGTCCTTCGACTCAGCGGCAGTACGCAGTATTTT.

This clonotype was observed at least ten times. The rearrangement uses TRBV29-1 and TRBJ1-2; D remains unclear. The CDR3 runs 12 residues. Trimming cost V 2 bases and J 3 bases, with 7 bases left between them. Germline CDR1 is SQVTM and CDR2 is ANQGSEA. Here the CDR3 DNA reads TGCAGCGTTGAAACCAGTTACTATGGCTACACCTTC. Residues: CSVETSYYGYTF.

This rearrangement joins TRBV20-1 to TRBJ2-3, with 9 bases identical to TRBD2. The CDR3 spans 14 residues. Per the germline V gene, CDR1 is DFQATT and CDR2 is SNEGSKA (reference sequence). V lost 3 bases and J lost 1; bases outside the gene matches: 2. The CDR3 region has the DNA TGCAGTGCTAGTGGCGGGGGGGGCACAGATACGCAGTATTTT. Its protein product is CSASGGGGTDTQYF.

The V call is TRBV20-1, the J call TRBJ1-1; the D gene is possibly TRBD1 (6 bases). Germline V gene data show CDR1 as DFQATT and CDR2 as SNEGSKA (reference sequence). V dropped 4 bases and J dropped 2 bases, with 14 bases sitting between them. This CDR3 has 14 residues. The CDR3 loop is CSATTGGPNTEAFF. DNA of the CDR3: TGCAGTGCTACTACCGGGGGGCCCAACACTGAAGCTTTCTTT.

The sample holds a few counts of this clonotype. The genes are TRBV4-1 and TRBJ2-6; maybe TRBD1 (6 bases). The CDR3 is 16 amino acids. The germline V gene encodes CDR1 MGHRA and CDR2 YSYEKL. Trimming removed 1 base at V and 8 bases at J, with 15 bases between. CDR3 region: CASSQGPQGNPNVLTF. Written as DNA, the CDR3 is TGCGCCAGCAGCCAAGGGCCACAGGGTAACCCCAACGTCCTGACTTTC.

J is TRBJ2-1 and V is TRBV20-1; 7 nucleotides match TRBD2. V was clipped by 3 bases and J by 3 bases; unmatched bases: 8. This CDR3 is built from 15 residues. Germline lookup yields CDR1 DFQATT and CDR2 SNEGSKA (reference sequence). The chain's CDR3 is CSARGTGGIYNEQFF. CDR3 DNA sequence: TGCAGTGCTAGGGGTACGGGAGGCATCTACAATGAGCAGTTCTTC.

This clonotype was observed at least ten times. CDR3 bases: TGTGCCAGCAGGACCAGAAGGAACACTGAAGCTTTCTTT. Its translation is CASRTRRNTEAFF. V and J are TRBV6-2 or TRBV6-3 and TRBJ1-1; D not certain. CDR1 is MNHEY, CDR2 SVGEGT, per germline. This CDR3 contains 13 residues. Trimming left V 6 bases short and J 1 base short, with 9 bases between.

The chain links TRBV29-1 to TRBJ2-3; 10 bases align to TRBD2. The V gene end was trimmed by 4 bases and the J gene end by 2 bases; junction bases not matched to a gene: 3. The CDR3 extends over 14 amino acids. From germline, CDR1 is SQVTM and CDR2 ANQGSEA. The CDR3 DNA sequence: TGCAGCGTTGTTAGCGGGGGGTTCACAGATACGCAGTATTTT. Its protein is CSVVSGGFTDTQYF.

This clonotype was counted many times. In DNA, the CDR3 is TGTGCCAGCATCACCCAGGATCAGCCCCAGCATTTT. Protein: CASITQDQPQHF. The chain has TRBV28 and TRBJ1-5; no definite D call. The germline V gene encodes CDR1 MDHEN and CDR2 SYDVKM. The V and J ends lost 7 bases and 5 bases respectively, with 9 bases between them. This CDR3 spans 12 amino acids.

This clonotype was detected a few times. The rearrangement joins TRBV3-2 to TRBJ1-6. TRBV3-2 is labeled a pseudogene. The CDR3 covers 13 residues. CDR3 sequence: CASSPYVNSPLHF. The CDR3 DNA follows: TGTGCCAGCAGCCCATATGTTAATTCACCCCTCCACTTT.

This clonotype was picked up a small number of times. The chain carries TRBV19 and TRBJ2-7; D is unresolved. The V end was cut by 9 bases, the J end by 0 bases, with 12 bases between. Germline-derived CDR1 and CDR2 are LNHDA and SQIVND (reference sequence). The length of the CDR3 is 13 residues. CDR3 in amino acids: CASARASSYEQYF. In nucleotides, the CDR3 is TGTGCCAGCGCGCGTGCTAGCTCCTACGAGCAGTACTTC. The whole variable domain, remainder taken from reference TRBV19 and TRBJ2-7, is DGGITQSPKYLFRKEGQNVTLSCEQNLNHDAMYWYRQDPGQGLRLIYYSQIVNDFQKGDIAEGYSVSREKKESFPLTVTSAQKNPTAFYLCASARASSYEQYFGPGTRLTVT.

This clonotype was seen repeatedly, ten times or more. The chain carries TRBV20-1 and TRBJ1-1; D remains ambiguous. The length of the CDR3 is 13 residues. CDR1 and CDR2 from the germline V gene are DFQATT and SNEGSKA (reference sequence). V lost 0 bases and J 12 bases, leaving 17 bases between the germline ends. In DNA, the CDR3 is TGCAGTGCTAGAGATGTTAAGGACGGTCCGACTTTCTTT. Its protein is CSARDVKDGPTFF.

V is TRBV5-1 and J is TRBJ1-1; D ambiguous. The CDR3 consists of 14 residues. V shed 0 bases and J shed 2 bases, with 8 bases lying between them. The germline V gene encodes CDR1 SGHRS and CDR2 YFSETQ. DNA of the CDR3: TGCGCCAGCAGCTTGGGTGTGGCAAACACTGAAGCTTTCTTT. Its protein product is CASSLGVANTEAFF.

V usage is TRBV4-2 and J usage is TRBJ1-2; D is undetermined. The CDR3 length is 15 residues. The V and J ends lost 0 bases and 4 bases respectively, with 12 bases between them. From germline, CDR1 is LGHNA and CDR2 YNFKEQ. CDR3 protein: CASSQDRGRSYGYTF. The CDR3, as DNA: TGTGCCAGCAGCCAAGATCGTGGCAGAAGCTATGGCTACACCTTC.

In the case of this clonotype: One end of the junction varies from germline; a read error may be responsible. The rearrangement joins TRBV4-3 to TRBJ2-7; no clear D. The germline V gene has CDR1 LGHNA and CDR2 YSLEER. The CDR3 contains 14 residues. The CDR3 DNA sequence: TGCGCCAGCGGCCATTCCCGGACCTCCTACGAGCAGTACTTC. Its translation: CASGHSRTSYEQYF.

This clonotype was seen ten or more times. V and J are TRBV27 and TRBJ2-1; 9 bases are shared with TRBD2. CDR1 is MNHEY, CDR2 SMNVEV, per germline (reference sequence). The CDR3 covers 16 residues. The V gene end was trimmed by 6 bases and the J gene end by 1 base; junction bases not matched to a gene: 7. CDR3: CASSWASGVSYNEQFF. CDR3 sequence (DNA): TGTGCCAGCAGCTGGGCTAGCGGGGTTTCCTACAATGAGCAGTTCTTC.

V gene TRBV7-9 combines with J gene TRBJ2-1; 8 bases align to TRBD1. Germline V lookup: CDR1 SEHNR, CDR2 FQNEAQ (reference sequence). J lost 8 bases, V lost 6 bases, and 12 bases had no gene match. The CDR3 totals 15 residues. The CDR3 nucleotides are TGTGCCAGCAGGGTCCTCGGGACAGGCCAGGATGAGCAGTTCTTC. Protein product: CASRVLGTGQDEQFF.

This clonotype has a count of ten or more. This chain uses TRBV7-2 with TRBJ2-7, with D possibly TRBD1 on 6 matching bases. The CDR3 is made up of 15 amino acids. The germline V and J ends were trimmed by 3 bases and 3 bases, with 15 bases remaining between them. The germline V gene has CDR1 SGHTA and CDR2 FQGNSA. The CDR3 protein is CASSFQTGPFYEQYF. The CDR3 region has the DNA TGTGCCAGCAGCTTTCAGACAGGACCCTTCTACGAGCAGTACTTC.